This record covers a single T cell receptor beta chain. Its antigen is currently unknown. This entry is derived from a study of cytomegalovirus exposure and HLA in healthy donors. The CDR3 totals 13 residues. V was shortened by 3 bases and J by 3 bases, with 9 bases between the two germline ends. The germline V gene encodes CDR1 SGHTA and CDR2 FQGNSA. The PCR used 60 Vbeta and 13 Jbeta primers. Sequencing was performed with immunoSEQ multiplex PCR; in TCRdb, only in-frame clones are kept and a portion is missing. Counted here are 150,000 to 200,000 clones, about four fifths occurring once; the ten biggest clones make up approximately 6.7%. Notes on the study in general: Previously analyzed data showed that most TCR beta V segments were productive at a frequency of about 87% or about 30%.

The receptor was isolated from a man between 25 and 39 years old in good health and CMV-seropositive. The sample was PBMCs. The rearrangement joins TRBV7-2 to TRBJ2-7; D gene uncertain. CDR3 in amino acids: CASSLPPVYEQYF. Written as DNA, the CDR3 is TGTGCCAGCAGCTTGCCCCCAGTCTACGAGCAGTACTTC.